The text below deals with one T cell receptor beta chain. Sequenced by immunoSEQ multiplex PCR; TCRdb stores in-frame clones only, minus some. The data show some 300,000 clones, around 90% seen once. Trimming took 0 bases from V and 7 from J, leaving 12 bases between them. This CDR3 has 14 amino acids. CDR1 is MNHEY and CDR2 is SVGEGT in the germline V gene. This sample was taken from a study of blood T cell repertoires in COVID-19. Across the study: The analysed material was cDNA or gDNA that came from T cells, B-cell-depleted T cells, or PBMCs.

The rearrangement links TRBV6-2 or TRBV6-3 to TRBJ1-1, with a possible D match to TRBD1 (6 bases). This sequence was found in a woman between 35 and 50 years old who had recovered from COVID-19. Sequences were obtained from PBMCs or T cells enriched from blood (not recorded which). CDR3 nucleotides: TGTGCCAGCAGTTACTCTCGGGGGGGGCTTGAAGCTTTCTTT. This sequence encodes CASSYSRGGLEAFF.